This TCR beta chain was obtained from a study of blood T cell repertoires in COVID-19. Overall study context: Acute and convalescent COVID-19 samples came from the United States, Italy and Spain. From T cells, B-cell-depleted T cells, or PBMCs came the material, which was cDNA or gDNA.

In germline, CDR1 is SGHTA, CDR2 FQGNSA. The V gene lost 6 bases and the J gene lost 0 bases, with 12 bases spanning the gap. The CDR3 is 15 residues long. In the authors' methods: Scientists estimated how many nucleated cells there were by amplifying reference gene primers. Some clones are missing from TCRdb's copy, which holds only in-frame ones; the method was immunoSEQ multiplex PCR. The D gene and trimming were derived from the DNA, and the V and J assignments and clone size from that table. Of about 400,000 clones in the sample, nearly 90% were seen once. Across roughly 25 US areas, participants ranged in age from about 18 to 90 years.

The sample comprised PBMCs or T cells enriched from blood (not recorded which). The origin of this receptor is a woman aged 18-29 years with acute COVID-19. J is TRBJ1-5 and V is TRBV7-2, with D maybe TRBD1 (6 bases). Here the CDR3 reads CASSSTGNSNQPQHF. The CDR3 DNA reads TGTGCCAGCAGTTCCACAGGGAATAGCAATCAGCCCCAGCATTTT.